The next 18 T cell receptor beta chains were all read from a single sample in a study of T cells of healthy individuals. TCRdb re-analysed the 5' RACE reads in MiXCR, keeping a single row per CDR3 protein. The sample shows more than 85,000 distinct CDR3 sequences, 17% of them seen only once. All receptors derive from a human donor in good health.

The chain couples TRBV2 to TRBJ2-1; D not resolved. This CDR3 region has 12 residues. The V end lost 6 bases, the J end lost 9 bases, and 12 bases lay between the germline ends. CDR1 is SNHLY, CDR2 FYNNEI, per germline. The CDR3 protein is CASRAPGGEQFF. In DNA form, the CDR3 reads TGTGCCAGCAGGGCCCCGGGTGGTGAGCAGTTCTTC.

This clonotype was picked up many times. The J gene is TRBJ2-2, the V gene TRBV7-2; 7 nucleotides align to TRBD1. V lost 1 base to trimming and J lost 5 bases; unmatched junction nucleotides: 10. The germline V gene has CDR1 SGHTA and CDR2 FQGNSA. This CDR3 contains 17 residues. CDR3 region: CASSLVGRGTITGELFF. In nucleotides, the CDR3 is TGTGCCAGCAGCTTAGTCGGCAGGGGGACCATTACCGGGGAGCTGTTTTTT.

This clonotype was seen at least ten times. The gene calls are TRBV20-1 and TRBJ1-1, with a possible D match to TRBD1 (5 bases). The CDR3 spans 16 residues. V lost 4 bases to trimming and J lost 7 bases, with 25 bases between them. CDR1 and CDR2 (germline): DFQATT, SNEGSKA (reference sequence). The CDR3 reads CSATYRGGAANFEAFF. CDR3 coding DNA: TGCAGTGCTACCTACCGAGGAGGGGCCGCGAATTTTGAAGCTTTCTTT.

Only a few counts were recorded for this clonotype. This chain uses TRBV27 with TRBJ1-1; 7 positions agree with TRBD1. Germline V CDR1 and CDR2: MNHEY, SMNVEV (reference sequence). CDR3 length equals 15 residues. V was clipped by 3 bases and J by 3 bases; unmatched bases: 7. The CDR3 loop reads CASSFRDRGYTEAFF. In nucleotides, the CDR3 is TGTGCCAGCAGTTTCCGGGACAGAGGTTACACTGAAGCTTTCTTT.

The V gene is TRBV9, the J gene TRBJ2-7; 9 nucleotides match TRBD1. The CDR3 contains 16 residues. CDR1 is SGDLS and CDR2 is YYNGEE in the germline V gene. V dropped 4 bases and J dropped 1; count of bases not matched to a gene: 9. DNA for the CDR3: TGTGCCAGCAGCCCCTGGGGGGACAGGGAATCCTACGAGCAGTACTTC. This sequence encodes CASSPWGDRESYEQYF.

This clonotype was detected many times. J is TRBJ1-2 and V is TRBV6-5; D may be TRBD1 (6 bases). V lost 0 bases and J lost 0, with 11 bases in between. Per the germline V gene, CDR1 is MNHEY and CDR2 is SVGAGI. The CDR3 extends over 16 amino acids. The CDR3 region is CASSYSVRGPNYGYTF. For the CDR3, the DNA is TGTGCCAGCAGTTACTCGGTCAGGGGCCCTAACTATGGCTACACCTTC.

V is TRBV20-1 and J is TRBJ2-7; no reliable D call. V lost 3 bases and J lost 3, with 18 bases in between. The CDR3 has 15 residues. Germline values: CDR1 DFQATT, CDR2 SNEGSKA (reference sequence). CDR3 protein: CSASQGLHILYEQYF. In DNA form, the CDR3 reads TGCAGTGCTAGCCAAGGCCTGCATATCCTCTACGAGCAGTACTTC.

This clonotype appeared a few times. This chain connects TRBV7-3 to TRBJ2-1; D gene ambiguous. V gave up 0 bases and J gave up 4 bases, with 13 bases separating them. Germline CDR1 SGHTA, CDR2 FQGTGA. The CDR3 is 16 residues long. CDR3 protein: CASSLTAFTEYNEQFF. CDR3 in DNA: TGTGCCAGCAGCTTAACCGCCTTCACAGAATACAATGAGCAGTTCTTC.

Only a few counts were recorded for this clonotype. This chain's CDR3 is CASRNSGRSYNEQFF. The DNA for the CDR3 is TGTGCCAGCAGAAACTCGGGACGGAGCTACAATGAGCAGTTCTTC. This chain joins TRBV3-1 and TRBJ2-1; D possibly uses TRBD1 or TRBD2 (5 bases each). This CDR3 contains 15 residues. V lost 6 bases, J lost 3 bases, and 15 bases lay in between. Germline V gives CDR1 LGHDT, CDR2 YNNKEL (reference sequence).

This chain uses TRBV28 with TRBJ1-1; 9 bases agree with TRBD1. Trimming at V came to 6 bases and at J to 10 bases, leaving 6 bases not matched to a gene. The CDR3 is made up of 12 amino acids. Germline V CDR1 and CDR2: MDHEN, SYDVKM. The CDR3 sequence is CASSRDRVRAFF. CDR3 nucleotide sequence: TGTGCCAGCAGCCGGGACAGGGTGCGAGCTTTCTTT.

The table lists this clonotype with many counts. The chain recombines TRBV11-2 with TRBJ1-3; a weak D match, TRBD1 (6 bases). Trimming removed 4 bases from V and 2 bases from J, with 12 bases in between. Germline V gene data show CDR1 as SGHAT and CDR2 as FQNNGV. CDR3 length: 15 residues. The CDR3 DNA follows: TGTGCCAGCAGCTCCCCAAGGACAGCTGGAAACACCATATATTTT. Residues: CASSSPRTAGNTIYF.

The chain has TRBV2 and TRBJ2-5; D is undetermined. V was clipped by 6 bases and J by 1 base, with 15 bases between them. The length of the CDR3 is 15 residues. Germline CDR1 and CDR2: SNHLY and FYNNEI. The CDR3 DNA reads TGTGCCAGCAGAGAGACATGGTGGCCCCAAGAGACCCAGTACTTC. Amino acid sequence: CASRETWWPQETQYF.

This clonotype was picked up many times. The rearrangement links TRBV28 to TRBJ2-3; TRBD2 matches 8 bases. Unmatched junction bases numbered 11, after V lost 5 bases and J lost 4 bases. CDR1 is MDHEN, CDR2 SYDVKM, per germline. This CDR3 contains 16 residues. CDR3: CASSPTAGVAPDTQYF. CDR3 coding DNA: TGTGCCAGCAGTCCCACAGCGGGAGTCGCTCCAGATACGCAGTATTTT.

This clonotype was seen a handful of times. The chain has TRBV7-2 and TRBJ2-3, with D uncertain. The germline V and J ends were trimmed by 4 bases and 0 bases, with 14 bases remaining between them. In germline, CDR1 is SGHTA, CDR2 FQGNSA. This CDR3 is 16 amino acids long. CDR3 DNA sequence: TGTGCCAGCAGCTCCTATATCCTGTTAAGCACAGATACGCAGTATTTT. Amino acids: CASSSYILLSTDTQYF.

The chain carries TRBV6-2 or TRBV6-3 and TRBJ2-7; TRBD2 agrees at 7 bases. Germline CDR1 MNHEY, CDR2 SVGEGT. This CDR3 comprises 13 residues. J gave up 1 base and V 8 bases, and 5 bases lay outside the gene matches. CDR3 sequence: CASGRAESYEQYF. CDR3 sequence (DNA): TGTGCCAGCGGGAGGGCGGAATCCTACGAGCAGTACTTC.

This chain links TRBV7-2 with TRBJ2-5; 9 nucleotides agree with TRBD2. The V gene's germline CDR1 is SGHTA and CDR2 FQGNSA. V was clipped by 4 bases and J by 4 bases; unmatched bases: 7. CDR3 size: 15 residues. CDR3 in DNA: TGTGCCAGCAGCTCTAGGGCGGGGGGGAGAGAGACCCAGTACTTC. Encoded protein: CASSSRAGGRETQYF.

This clonotype was detected many times. This chain links TRBV4-3 with TRBJ1-6; tentative D call: TRBD1 (6 bases). Germline V gene lookup returns CDR1 LGHNA and CDR2 YSLEER. CDR3 length: 16 amino acids. V was trimmed by 0 bases and J by 8 bases, leaving 14 bases between them. CDR3 DNA: TGCGCCAGCAGCCAAGATGGGCAGGGGATGCATTCACCCCTCCACTTT. Amino acids: CASSQDGQGMHSPLHF.

The chain carries TRBV20-1 and TRBJ2-7; D remains unclear. The ends were cut back, 0 bases at V and 5 bases at J, with 20 bases in the middle. The germline V gene has CDR1 DFQATT and CDR2 SNEGSKA (reference sequence). The CDR3 has 16 amino acids. CDR3 amino acids: CSARDWARDFAHEQYF. The CDR3 nucleotides are TGCAGTGCTAGAGACTGGGCTAGGGATTTCGCCCACGAGCAGTACTTC.